The 20 T cell receptor beta chains presented below share a single source sample, sequenced in a study of tissue T cells after allogeneic stem cell transplantation. Profiling relied on immunoSEQ multiplex PCR, and the TCRdb table lists in-frame clones only, not all of them. The sample consists of some 25,000 clones, about 90% of them appearing once. Sequencing was performed on blood, taken before transplantation. The receptor source for this set is a male donor at least 60 years old who later had graft-versus-host disease after an allogeneic stem cell transplant.

The genes are TRBV9 and TRBJ2-6; D is perhaps TRBD1 or TRBD2 (7 bases each). Germline V lookup: CDR1 SGDLS, CDR2 YYNGEE. There are 17 residues in the CDR3. The V end lost 6 bases, the J end lost 0 bases, and 16 bases lay between the germline ends. The CDR3 here is CASTHQGGSSGANVLTF. CDR3 nucleotides: TGTGCCAGCACCCATCAGGGGGGGAGCTCTGGGGCCAACGTCCTGACTTTC. The full variable domain, in which reference TRBV9 and TRBJ2-6 provide the parts outside the CDR3, is DSGVTQTPKHLITATGQRVTLRCSPRSGDLSVYWYQQSLDQGLQFLIQYYNGEERAKGNILERFSAQQFPDLHSELNLSSLELGDSALYFCASTHQGGSSGANVLTFGAGSRLTVL.

The CDR3 is CASSSPTDSEAFF. CDR3 in DNA: TGCGCCAGCAGCTCCCCTACCGACAGTGAAGCTTTCTTT. V gene TRBV5-1 combines with J gene TRBJ1-1, with D possibly being TRBD1 (5 bases). V dropped 3 bases and J dropped 7 bases, with 13 bases sitting between them. This CDR3 region has 13 residues. CDR1 and CDR2 (germline): SGHRS, YFSETQ.

The chain links TRBV5-5 to TRBJ2-2; tentatively, D is TRBD1 (6 bases). V lost 0 bases, J lost 2 bases, and 11 bases lay in between. This CDR3 spans 16 amino acids. Germline CDR1 reads SGHKS; CDR2 reads YYEKEE (reference sequence). The DNA of the CDR3 is TGTGCCAGCAGCTTGGAACAGGGTCCCAACACCGGGGAGCTGTTTTTT. Its protein product is CASSLEQGPNTGELFF.

The chain has TRBV14 and TRBJ1-4; D uncertain. Germline CDR1 and CDR2: SGHDN and FVKESK. The CDR3 length is 13 residues. The V end was cut by 4 bases, the J end by 6 bases, with 9 bases between. The CDR3 reads CASSLSSDEKLFF. CDR3 nucleotide sequence: TGTGCCAGCAGCCTATCTTCAGATGAAAAACTGTTTTTT.

The rearrangement joins TRBV27 to TRBJ1-2, with 8 bases that match TRBD1. The CDR3 runs 13 residues. Losses at the gene ends were 6 bases for V and 4 bases for J; bases not matched to a gene: 4. Germline-derived CDR1 and CDR2 are MNHEY and SMNVEV (reference sequence). In nucleotides, the CDR3 is TGTGCCAGCAGATGGGACAGGACCTATGGCTACACCTTC. Its protein is CASRWDRTYGYTF.

This clone was picked up one time. The V gene is TRBV7-2, the J gene TRBJ2-7; 8 bases align to TRBD2. Germline assignment: CDR1 SGHTA and CDR2 FQGNSA. The CDR3 consists of 14 residues. Germline trimming cut 4 bases from V and 3 bases from J; bases unmatched to any gene: 5. The CDR3 here is CASSSLAGGYEQYF. In DNA form, the CDR3 reads TGTGCCAGCAGCTCTCTAGCGGGCGGCTACGAGCAGTACTTC.

The chain joins TRBV5-1 to TRBJ2-3; 9 bases map to TRBD1. This CDR3 comprises 13 residues. The germline gives CDR1 SGHRS, CDR2 YFSETQ. V shed 7 bases and J 8 bases; nucleotides not matched to a gene: 8. The CDR3 nucleotides read TGCGCCAGCCGGCAAGGGGACAGGGCTACGCAGTATTTT. This encodes CASRQGDRATQYF.

The V and J genes are TRBV9 and TRBJ2-2; the D gene is possibly TRBD1 (6 bases). This CDR3 has 18 residues. Germline CDR1 and CDR2: SGDLS and YYNGEE. Between the trimmed V and J ends, which lost 1 base and 0 bases, there was a span of 16 bases. The CDR3 bases are TGTGCCAGCAGCGTAAGTAGTTGGTACAGGGCGAACACCGGGGAGCTGTTTTTT. Its protein is CASSVSSWYRANTGELFF.

The V call is TRBV6-5, the J call TRBJ1-1, with D maybe TRBD1 (6 bases). The CDR3 is 16 amino acids. Per germline, CDR1 MNHEY and CDR2 SVGAGI. Trimming removed 2 bases from V and 1 base from J, with 14 bases in between. DNA for the CDR3: TGTGCCAGCAGTTACCGGCAGGGGATCGGGAACACTGAAGCTTTCTTT. This codes for CASSYRQGIGNTEAFF.

The CDR3 sequence: CSVIFTPGRGNQPQHF. CDR3 in DNA: TGCAGCGTTATCTTTACCCCGGGGCGGGGCAATCAGCCCCAGCATTTT. The rearrangement uses TRBV29-1 and TRBJ1-5; maybe TRBD1 (5 bases). CDR1 is SQVTM and CDR2 is ANQGSEA in the germline V gene. The CDR3 has 16 residues. V shed 5 bases and J shed 2 bases, with 19 bases lying between them.

The chain carries TRBV6-5 and TRBJ2-7, with TRBD1 identical over 9 bases. The CDR3 is 15 residues long. After removal of 6 bases from V and 1 base from J, the junction contained 7 bases not matched to a gene. Looked up from germline, CDR1 is MNHEY and CDR2 is SVGAGI. DNA for the CDR3: TGTGCCAGCAGACGAGACAGGGGGTCATCCTACGAGCAGTACTTC. The encoded protein is CASRRDRGSSYEQYF.

The rearrangement uses TRBV2 and TRBJ2-3; D remains ambiguous. Trimming took 11 bases from V and 1 from J, leaving 19 bases between them. This CDR3 spans 15 amino acids. Germline CDR1 is SNHLY and CDR2 is FYNNEI. CDR3 DNA: TGTGCCTCTATGCGCCCAGGAGACCGCACAGATACGCAGTATTTT. Protein product: CASMRPGDRTDTQYF.

The V call is TRBV5-1, the J call TRBJ1-6; TRBD1 agrees at 7 bases. The CDR3 spans 15 residues. J gave up 5 bases and V 7 bases, and 9 bases lay outside the gene matches. CDR1 is SGHRS, CDR2 YFSETQ, per germline. This chain's CDR3 is CASATGTPNNSPLHF. CDR3 DNA sequence: TGCGCCAGCGCGACAGGGACTCCCAATAATTCACCCCTCCACTTT.

The chain joins TRBV3-1 (or the pseudogene TRBV3-2) to TRBJ2-7; D not certain. This CDR3 contains 17 residues. Germline CDR1 LGHDT, CDR2 YNNKEL (reference sequence). Deletions cut 0 bases from V and 0 bases from J, with 15 bases between. The CDR3 DNA follows: TGTGCCAGCAGCCAAGAATTATTGACCACCAGCTCCTACGAGCAGTACTTC. Its translation: CASSQELLTTSSYEQYF.

This chain joins TRBV15 and TRBJ2-7, with 7 bases fitting TRBD1. V shed 4 bases and J 4 bases; nucleotides not matched to a gene: 7. Germline V gene data show CDR1 as LNHNV and CDR2 as YYDKDF (reference sequence). The CDR3 extends over 14 amino acids. The chain's CDR3 is CATSNERQGYEQYF. The CDR3 nucleotides are TGTGCCACCAGCAACGAAAGACAGGGTTACGAGCAGTACTTC.

The J gene is TRBJ1-2, the V gene TRBV5-1; 9 bases are a match to TRBD1. This CDR3 region has 17 residues. CDR1 is SGHRS and CDR2 is YFSETQ in the germline V gene. V was clipped by 2 bases and J by 2 bases; unmatched bases: 10. Here the CDR3 DNA reads TGCGCCAGCAGCTTAGGTTTAGGACAGGGGACGAACTATGGCTACACCTTC. It specifies CASSLGLGQGTNYGYTF.

The chain links TRBV28 to TRBJ2-3, with D unresolved. The CDR3 is made up of 12 amino acids. Trimming pared 5 bases from V and 4 bases from J, leaving 7 bases between. Germline loops: CDR1 MDHEN, CDR2 SYDVKM. CDR3 in amino acids: CASSTSPDTQYF. The CDR3 bases are TGTGCCAGCAGTACCAGTCCAGATACGCAGTATTTT. Looking up the rest from reference TRBV28 and TRBJ2-3 gives the full variable domain: DVKVTQSSRYLVKRTGEKVFLECVQDMDHENMFWYRQDPGLGLRLIYFSYDVKMKEKGDIPEGYSVSREKKERFSLILESASTNQTSMYLCASSTSPDTQYFGPGTRLTVL.

J is TRBJ2-7 and V is TRBV3-1 (or the pseudogene TRBV3-2); 9 positions agree with TRBD2. With V trimmed by 1 base and J by 5 bases, 12 bases remained unmatched. There are 17 residues in the CDR3. Germline lookup yields CDR1 LGHDT and CDR2 YNNKEL (reference sequence). CDR3 amino acids: CASSQGSFWVAGDEQYF. The CDR3 nucleotides read TGTGCCAGCAGCCAAGGATCCTTTTGGGTAGCGGGAGACGAGCAGTACTTC.

This clone was counted a few times. The V and J genes are TRBV3-1 (or the pseudogene TRBV3-2) and TRBJ1-3; D not resolved. CDR3 length equals 11 residues. CDR1 is LGHDT and CDR2 is YNNKEL in the germline V gene (reference sequence). Deletions cut 1 base from V and 7 bases from J, with 2 bases between. The CDR3 is CASSQGNTIYF. CDR3 DNA sequence: TGTGCCAGCAGCCAAGGGAACACCATATATTTT.

The genes are TRBV6-5 and TRBJ1-1, with a possible D match to TRBD1 (5 bases). Trimming pared 7 bases from V and 8 bases from J, leaving 17 bases between. The CDR3 totals 13 residues. Germline-derived CDR1 and CDR2 are MNHEY and SVGAGI. This CDR3 is CASTFGGGAEAFF. CDR3 bases: TGTGCCAGCACCTTCGGGGGGGGAGCGGAAGCTTTCTTT.